A selection of T cell receptor beta chains follows, all from one sample in a study of blood T cell repertoires in COVID-19. Clones were sequenced by immunoSEQ multiplex PCR, and TCRdb holds only the in-frame ones, with some missing. The data contain under 200,000 clones, about four fifths of them seen just once; the ten biggest clones take up 11%. The source material was peripheral blood. All receptors come from an older man with active or convalescent COVID-19. Each CDR3 is given with its conserved first and last residue. D genes are given only for firm matches. Clone size is given for some rows only: seen once, a few or many times, or a class if the clone is expanded.

d_gene	v_gene	j_gene	abundance	CDR3aa	CDR3nt
TRBD1	TRBV6-2/TRBV6-3	TRBJ1-4	-	CASSYSVDRTEKLFF	TGTGCCAGCAGTTACTCCGTGGACAGGACTGAAAAACTGTTTTTT
TRBD2	TRBV28	TRBJ2-7	-	CASSFSGSIGEQYF	TGTGCCAGCAGTTTTAGCGGGAGTATAGGCGAGCAGTACTTC
-	TRBV2	TRBJ1-2	once	CASSTNRVDYGYTF	TGTGCCAGCAGTACGAACAGGGTTGACTATGGCTACACCTTC
TRBD1	TRBV6-2/TRBV6-3	TRBJ1-1	-	CASSWLGQGATEAFF	TGTGCCAGCAGTTGGTTGGGACAGGGGGCCACTGAAGCTTTCTTT
TRBD1	TRBV24-1	TRBJ1-5	-	CATSERGTGLGQPQHF	TGTGCCACCAGTGAGAGGGGGACAGGATTGGGTCAGCCCCAGCATTTT
TRBD1	TRBV11-2	TRBJ2-5	-	CATTGGPVETQYF	TGTGCGACCACAGGGGGCCCCGTGGAGACCCAGTACTTC
TRBD1	TRBV7-8	TRBJ1-1	-	CASSLAIGDRGYTEAFF	TGTGCCAGCAGCTTAGCGATAGGGGACAGGGGGTACACTGAAGCTTTCTTT
-	TRBV7-2	TRBJ1-1	few	CASSLERGGSTEAFF	TGTGCCAGCAGCTTAGAGCGGGGAGGTAGCACTGAAGCTTTCTTT
TRBD1	TRBV7-8	TRBJ2-1	-	CASSSGTGGSYNEQFF	TGTGCCAGCAGTTCCGGGACAGGCGGAAGCTACAATGAGCAGTTCTTC
TRBD2	TRBV30	TRBJ2-3	-	CAWSVERVAGEGDTQYF	TGTGCCTGGAGTGTTGAAAGAGTGGCGGGGGAGGGAGATACGCAGTATTTT
-	TRBV5-1	TRBJ1-1	-	CASSQTRFTLQAFF	TGCGCCAGCAGTCAAACCAGGTTCACCCTACAAGCTTTCTTT
-	TRBV5-6	TRBJ2-1	-	CASSFFGSYNEQFF	TGTGCCAGCAGCTTTTTTGGCAGCTACAATGAGCAGTTCTTC
-	TRBV7-8	TRBJ2-5	-	CASTSSRVANYQETQYF	TGTGCCAGCACGTCAAGTCGGGTTGCCAACTACCAAGAGACCCAGTACTTC
-	TRBV10-2	TRBJ1-2	-	CASSEIGQGPGYTF	TGCGCCAGCAGTGAGATTGGGCAGGGGCCGGGCTACACCTTC
-	TRBV7-9	TRBJ2-7	-	CASSFSPEGDYYEQYF	TGTGCCAGCAGCTTTAGCCCCGAGGGAGACTATTACGAGCAGTACTTC
-	TRBV19	TRBJ2-2	-	CAASRGKSNTGELFF	TGTGCCGCCAGTAGGGGCAAGTCGAACACCGGGGAGCTGTTTTTT
TRBD1	TRBV19	TRBJ2-5	-	CASSSPRDRGVETQYF	TGTGCCAGTAGTAGTCCAAGGGACAGGGGCGTAGAGACCCAGTACTTC
TRBD2	TRBV5-4	TRBJ2-4	-	CASSPGGQGMAKNIQYF	TGTGCCAGCAGCCCGGGGGGTCAGGGTATGGCCAAAAACATTCAGTACTTC
TRBD2	TRBV30	TRBJ2-7	-	CAWTPAGGRSEQYF	TGTGCCTGGACCCCAGCGGGAGGGCGGTCGGAGCAGTACTTC
-	TRBV27	TRBJ1-1	-	CASSLSLSGADGVPMNTEAFF	TGTGCCAGCAGTTTATCTTTGTCAGGGGCCGATGGTGTGCCAATGAACACTGAAGCTTTCTTT
TRBD1	TRBV5-1	TRBJ1-1	-	CASSLEQGGISEAFF	TGCGCCAGCAGCTTGGAACAGGGGGGGATCTCTGAAGCTTTCTTT
-	TRBV15	TRBJ1-2	-	CATSRARQGGGYTF	TGTGCCACCAGCAGAGCACGGCAGGGAGGTGGCTACACCTTC
-	TRBV6-1	TRBJ1-5	-	CASSEELDNQPQHF	TGTGCCAGCAGTGAAGAACTAGACAATCAGCCCCAGCATTTT
-	TRBV11-3	TRBJ2-2	few	CASSGQLNTGELFF	TGTGCCAGCAGTGGACAGTTGAACACCGGGGAGCTGTTTTTT
TRBD1	TRBV27	TRBJ1-5	-	CASRRQGQGNQPQHF	TGTGCCAGCAGGAGACAGGGCCAGGGCAATCAGCCCCAGCATTTT
TRBD1	TRBV20-1	TRBJ1-5	-	CSASGGGMGNQPQHF	TGCAGTGCTAGTGGAGGGGGCATGGGCAATCAGCCCCAGCATTTT
-	TRBV3-1/TRBV3-2	TRBJ1-2	-	CASSQGQGTVGYTF	TGTGCCAGCAGCCAAGGGCAGGGAACGGTTGGCTACACCTTC
TRBD1	TRBV28	TRBJ1-1	-	CASSLWGQAMNTEAFF	TGTGCCAGCAGTTTATGGGGACAGGCGATGAACACTGAAGCTTTCTTT
TRBD1	TRBV28	TRBJ1-2	-	CASLRDSSANYGYTF	TGTGCCAGCCTTCGGGACAGTTCAGCTAACTATGGCTACACCTTC
-	TRBV5-1	TRBJ2-5	-	CASSFSGGGETQYF	TGCGCCAGCAGCTTTTCGGGCGGAGGTGAGACCCAGTACTTC
-	TRBV7-2	TRBJ2-2	-	CASSLVWWGPGGPGELFF	TGTGCCAGCAGCTTAGTTTGGTGGGGGCCCGGGGGGCCCGGGGAGCTGTTTTTT
-	TRBV9	TRBJ1-2	once	CASSADSYGYTF	TGTGCCAGCAGCGCGGACAGCTATGGCTACACCTTC
-	TRBV7-2	TRBJ1-1	-	CASSLEKLPNTEAFF	TGTGCCAGCAGCTTAGAAAAGCTGCCGAACACTGAAGCTTTCTTT
-	TRBV28	TRBJ2-3	once	CASSLMSRRDTQYF	TGTGCCAGCAGTTTAATGTCTAGAAGAGATACGCAGTATTTT
TRBD1	TRBV11-3	TRBJ1-2	-	CASSPGQGRGDGYTF	TGTGCCAGCAGCCCGGGACAGGGGAGAGGTGATGGCTACACCTTC
-	TRBV9	TRBJ2-5	-	CASSVRPQETQYF	TGTGCCAGTTCTGTCAGGCCGCAAGAGACCCAGTACTTC
-	TRBV2	TRBJ2-6	-	CASRSGAGANVLTF	TGTGCCAGCAGGTCAGGGGCTGGGGCCAACGTCCTGACTTTC
-	TRBV6-4	TRBJ2-2	few	CASSEDGTGSGELFF	TGTGCCAGCAGTGAGGACGGGACTGGGTCCGGGGAGCTGTTTTTT
-	TRBV4-1	TRBJ1-2	-	CASSQVRGIANYGYTF	TGCGCCAGCAGCCAAGTAAGGGGAATAGCTAACTATGGCTACACCTTC
TRBD1	TRBV28	TRBJ2-2	once	CASSLSGTVNTGELFF	TGTGCCAGCAGTCTCTCCGGGACAGTGAACACCGGGGAGCTGTTTTTT
-	TRBV5-1	TRBJ1-6	-	CASSLVSSNSPLHF	TGCGCCAGCAGTTTGGTTTCGTCTAATTCACCCCTCCATTTT
-	TRBV11-2	TRBJ1-5	-	CASSLGPYSNQPQHF	TGTGCCAGCAGCTTAGGTCCTTATAGCAATCAGCCCCAGCATTTT
TRBD2	TRBV29-1	TRBJ2-5	-	CSVDSSGSIDETQYF	TGCAGCGTTGATAGTAGCGGGAGTATTGATGAGACCCAGTACTTC
TRBD2	TRBV6-6	TRBJ2-5	-	CASSYSWGGRETQYF	TGTGCCAGCAGTTACTCCTGGGGGGGTAGGGAGACCCAGTACTTC
TRBD2	TRBV28	TRBJ2-1	-	CASSIRLAGINEQFF	TGTGCCAGCAGCATCAGACTAGCGGGAATAAATGAGCAGTTCTTC
TRBD1	TRBV6-5	TRBJ1-1	-	CASSRKRTGAEAFF	TGTGCCAGCAGTCGCAAACGGACAGGCGCTGAAGCTTTCTTT
-	TRBV6-5	TRBJ2-7	-	CASSSRLHSSYEQYF	TGTGCCAGCAGTTCCCGACTACACAGCTCCTACGAGCAGTACTTC
TRBD1	TRBV7-2	TRBJ1-6	few	CASSAGGAFHSPLHF	TGTGCCAGCAGCGCAGGGGGCGCTTTCCATTCACCCCTCCACTTT
-	TRBV5-4	TRBJ1-2	-	CASSFPQANYGYTF	TGTGCCAGCAGCTTCCCCCAGGCTAACTATGGCTACACCTTC
TRBD1	TRBV2	TRBJ1-1	once	CASSRGRTEAFF	TGTGCCAGCAGCAGGGGGAGGACTGAAGCTTTCTTT
TRBD2	TRBV3-1/TRBV3-2	TRBJ2-1	-	CASSHRPLAGVAYNEQFF	TGTGCCAGCAGCCACCGACCTTTAGCGGGAGTTGCCTACAATGAGCAGTTCTTC
-	TRBV7-8	TRBJ1-1	-	CASREDLGDEAFF	TGTGCCAGCAGGGAAGACTTAGGGGATGAAGCTTTCTTT
TRBD2	TRBV9	TRBJ2-3	-	CASSVDLAGVDTQYF	TGTGCCAGCAGCGTAGACCTAGCGGGAGTTGATACGCAGTATTTT
TRBD1	TRBV5-1	TRBJ2-3	-	CASSLRDRGSDTQYF	TGCGCCAGCAGCCTCCGGGACAGGGGGTCAGATACGCAGTATTTT
TRBD1	TRBV30	TRBJ2-7	once	CAWSPRTGGDKQYF	TGTGCCTGGAGCCCCCGGACAGGGGGCGACAAGCAGTACTTC
-	TRBV25-1	TRBJ1-2	few	CASSEPPGSNGYTF	TGTGCCAGCAGTGAACCTCCGGGAAGCAATGGCTACACCTTC
-	TRBV3-1/TRBV3-2	TRBJ1-2	-	CASSQDQGLWYGYTF	TGTGCCAGCAGCCAAGATCAGGGCTTATGGTATGGCTACACCTTC
TRBD1	TRBV29-1	TRBJ2-1	-	CSVGPGTGVYSYNEQFF	TGCAGCGTTGGTCCCGGGACAGGGGTTTACTCCTACAATGAGCAGTTCTTC
-	TRBV4-3	TRBJ1-2	-	CASSQDGVTTYGYTF	TGCGCCAGCAGCCAAGATGGTGTAACTACCTATGGCTACACCTTC
TRBD1	TRBV6-6	TRBJ2-7	-	CASRPGTGRGSEQYF	TGTGCCAGCAGACCAGGGACAGGTCGGGGCAGCGAGCAGTACTTC